This is a list of T cell receptor beta chains from one sample in a study of identifying expanded T cells in peripheral blood. The repertoire was sequenced with immunoSEQ multiplex PCR; TCRdb's copy has only in-frame clones and lacks some. This sample has about 130,000 clones; approximately 86% occur once, and the top ten carry 8.4%. Sequencing was performed on blood. The origin of the receptors is a person between 18 and 75 years old in good health. The CDR3 runs from the conserved cysteine through the conserved F or W. Each record gives: J gene, D gene, clone size, V gene, CDR3 DNA, CDR3 protein. A D gene is named only where the DNA matches it firmly. The size field is filled for only some rows; it gives once, few, many or a size class.

J: TRBJ1-5; D: .; size: .; V: TRBV6-6; DNA: TGTGCCAGCACCCAGGTACGAGGGTCTGGTATGAGGCCCCAGCATTTT; CDR3: CASTQVRGSGMRPQHF
J: TRBJ1-4; D: .; size: .; V: TRBV7-8; DNA: TGTGCCAGCAGCCCAGACAGAGGTGAAAAACTGTTTTTT; CDR3: CASSPDRGEKLFF
J: TRBJ1-2; D: .; size: .; V: TRBV7-2; DNA: TGTGCCAGCAGCTTGGGGCCCGATGGCTACACCTTC; CDR3: CASSLGPDGYTF
J: TRBJ2-7; D: TRBD2; size: .; V: TRBV6-6; DNA: TGTGCCAGCAGTATCCCGGGACTAGCGGGGGTCGAGCAGTACTTC; CDR3: CASSIPGLAGVEQYF
J: TRBJ2-1; D: .; size: .; V: TRBV5-1; DNA: TGCGCCAGCAGCTTGGCAGGGGTCAATGAGCAGTTCTTC; CDR3: CASSLAGVNEQFF
J: TRBJ2-5; D: TRBD2; size: few; V: TRBV2; DNA: TGTGCCAGCAGTGAGGACGGACTAGCGGGAGGTACCCAGTACTTC; CDR3: CASSEDGLAGGTQYF
J: TRBJ1-6; D: .; size: .; V: TRBV12-2; DNA: TGTGCAAGTCGCTGGTTTCCGAAATCACCCCTCCACTTT; CDR3: CASRWFPKSPLHF
J: TRBJ2-1; D: .; size: .; V: TRBV2; DNA: TGTGCCAGCAGTGAAACGGGATTCTCCTACAATGAGCAGTTCTTC; CDR3: CASSETGFSYNEQFF
J: TRBJ1-2; D: .; size: .; V: TRBV9; DNA: TGTGCCAGCAGCGTGACCGGGGGAGGCTACACCTTC; CDR3: CASSVTGGGYTF
J: TRBJ2-7; D: .; size: .; V: TRBV2; DNA: TGTGCCATCAAACAGGGTTTGACCTACGAGCAGTACTTC; CDR3: CAIKQGLTYEQYF
J: TRBJ2-2; D: .; size: .; V: TRBV5-4; DNA: TGTGCCAGCAGGGAGCAGACAGGGGAGCTGTTTTTT; CDR3: CASREQTGELFF
J: TRBJ1-1; D: TRBD1; size: .; V: TRBV7-2; DNA: TGTGCCAGCAGCCTACGAGGTCAGGGGGAAACTGAAGCTTTCTTT; CDR3: CASSLRGQGETEAFF
J: TRBJ2-3; D: TRBD2; size: .; V: TRBV2; DNA: TGTGCCAGCAGTGAGGGACTAGCGGGAGACGGAGATACGCAGTATTTT; CDR3: CASSEGLAGDGDTQYF
J: TRBJ2-1; D: TRBD2; size: .; V: TRBV10-3; DNA: TGTGCCATCGGGATTAGCGGGAGACTCTACAATGAGCAGTTCTTC; CDR3: CAIGISGRLYNEQFF
J: TRBJ2-1; D: .; size: .; V: TRBV7-9; DNA: TGTGCCAGCAGCATGGGCGTTTTCGGCAATGAGCAGTTCTTC; CDR3: CASSMGVFGNEQFF
J: TRBJ1-1; D: .; size: few; V: TRBV5-4; DNA: TGTGCCAGCAGCTTTTCAACAGGAAACACTGAAGCTTTCTTT; CDR3: CASSFSTGNTEAFF
J: TRBJ2-5; D: TRBD2; size: .; V: TRBV2; DNA: TGTGCCAGCAGTGGGCTAGCGGGAGGAGAGACCCAGTACTTC; CDR3: CASSGLAGGETQYF
J: TRBJ2-3; D: .; size: .; V: TRBV11-2; DNA: TGTGCCAGCAGCTTAGATCGTACAGATACGCAGTATTTT; CDR3: CASSLDRTDTQYF
J: TRBJ2-3; D: .; size: .; V: TRBV7-3; DNA: TGTGCCAGCAGCTTCTTATTCGGAGATACGCAGTATTTT; CDR3: CASSFLFGDTQYF
J: TRBJ2-1; D: .; size: .; V: TRBV7-2; DNA: TGTGCCAGCAGCTGGACATTGCGGCGTGAGCAGTTCTTC; CDR3: CASSWTLRREQFF
J: TRBJ1-4; D: .; size: .; V: TRBV7-7; DNA: TGTGCCAGCAGCTTGGGGGCCGGGGCGGAAAAACTGTTTTTT; CDR3: CASSLGAGAEKLFF
J: TRBJ2-1; D: .; size: .; V: TRBV11-2; DNA: TGTGCCAGCAGCTTAGCGGGAGTAAGCAATGAGCAGTTCTTC; CDR3: CASSLAGVSNEQFF
J: TRBJ1-1; D: .; size: once; V: TRBV9; DNA: TGTGCCAGCAGCGTAGGAGGGGGAGGGTGGACCACTGAAGCTTTCTTT; CDR3: CASSVGGGGWTTEAFF
J: TRBJ2-6; D: .; size: .; V: TRBV5-6; DNA: TGTGCCAGCACGGGGGGACAGACCTTCTCTGGGGCCAACGTCCTGACTTTC; CDR3: CASTGGQTFSGANVLTF
J: TRBJ1-6; D: .; size: few; V: TRBV18; DNA: TGTGCCAGCTCACCCCCCGCGGAATCACCCCTCCACTTT; CDR3: CASSPPAESPLHF
J: TRBJ2-1; D: TRBD2; size: .; V: TRBV27; DNA: TGTGCCAGCGGACCAAGGGAGGGTATTTTCGGTTACCATGAGCAGTTCTTC; CDR3: CASGPREGIFGYHEQFF
J: TRBJ2-3; D: .; size: .; V: TRBV4-1; DNA: TGCGCCAGCAGCCAATCAGAGATATTAAGAGGTAACACAGATACGCAGTATTTT; CDR3: CASSQSEILRGNTDTQYF
J: TRBJ2-3; D: TRBD2; size: .; V: TRBV15; DNA: TGTGCCACCGCTAATACAGGACTAGCGGGGGGCCCAGATACGCAGTATTTT; CDR3: CATANTGLAGGPDTQYF
J: TRBJ1-2; D: .; size: .; V: TRBV9; DNA: TGTGCCAGCAGCGTGGCGGGGGCAGGGGGCTACACCTTC; CDR3: CASSVAGAGGYTF
J: TRBJ1-1; D: .; size: .; V: TRBV6-5; DNA: TGTGCCAGCAGTTACTATGGGAGCACTGAAGCTTTCTTT; CDR3: CASSYYGSTEAFF
J: TRBJ2-7; D: .; size: .; V: TRBV6-6; DNA: TGTGCCAGCAATCCCCCGGGATCTAGAGAGCAGTACTTC; CDR3: CASNPPGSREQYF
J: TRBJ2-2; D: TRBD2; size: .; V: TRBV19; DNA: TGTGCCAGTATGGGACTAGGCGGCGCGAACACCGGGGAGCTGTTTTTT; CDR3: CASMGLGGANTGELFF
J: TRBJ2-3; D: .; size: .; V: TRBV12-5; DNA: TGTGCTAGTGGTTTGTGGGAGGGCACAGATACGCAGTATTTT; CDR3: CASGLWEGTDTQYF
J: TRBJ2-7; D: .; size: once; V: TRBV2; DNA: TGTGCCAGCAGTCAGGACAGACTTAACTCCTACGAGCAGTACTTC; CDR3: CASSQDRLNSYEQYF
J: TRBJ1-1; D: .; size: few; V: TRBV5-1; DNA: TGCGCCAGCAGCCCCGGCGACACTGAAGCTTTCTTT; CDR3: CASSPGDTEAFF
J: TRBJ2-5; D: .; size: .; V: TRBV11-2; DNA: TGTGCCAGCAGCTTAGTCGGGGGAGAGACCCAGTACTTC; CDR3: CASSLVGGETQYF
J: TRBJ1-2; D: .; size: .; V: TRBV5-8; DNA: TGTGCCAGCAGCTTGGGACAGACCGCGCTAGGGTATGGCTACACCTTC; CDR3: CASSLGQTALGYGYTF
J: TRBJ2-7; D: .; size: .; V: TRBV19; DNA: TGTGCCAGTAGTATATTAACAGGATCCGAGCAGTACTTC; CDR3: CASSILTGSEQYF
J: TRBJ1-1; D: .; size: .; V: TRBV23-1; DNA: TGCGCCAGCAGTCAAACCCCGTTGCCTTGGAGGACTGAAGCTTTCTTT; CDR3: CASSQTPLPWRTEAFF
J: TRBJ2-4; D: .; size: .; V: TRBV7-2; DNA: TGTGCCAGCAGCTTCACTCTCCGGGACATTCAGTACTTC; CDR3: CASSFTLRDIQYF
J: TRBJ2-7; D: .; size: .; V: TRBV10-3; DNA: TGTGCCATCACGGACAGCCAGGGCTACGAGCAGTACTTC; CDR3: CAITDSQGYEQYF
J: TRBJ1-5; D: .; size: .; V: TRBV9; DNA: TGTGCCATCCTATATTCAGGCAATCAGCCCCAGCATTTT; CDR3: CAILYSGNQPQHF
J: TRBJ2-2; D: TRBD1; size: .; V: TRBV29-1; DNA: TGCAGCGTTGAACGGACAGGGTTGGCCGGGGAGCTGTTTTTT; CDR3: CSVERTGLAGELFF
J: TRBJ2-1; D: TRBD2; size: .; V: TRBV11-2; DNA: TGTGCCAGCAGCATCCAAGCGGGGGGGCACGCCTACAATGAGCAGTTCTTC; CDR3: CASSIQAGGHAYNEQFF
J: TRBJ2-7; D: TRBD1; size: .; V: TRBV19; DNA: TGTGCCAGTAGTATTCGGACAGGGGTTAACTACGAGCAGTACTTC; CDR3: CASSIRTGVNYEQYF
J: TRBJ2-7; D: .; size: .; V: TRBV5-5; DNA: TGTGCCAGCAGCTCCCGAACTTACGAGCAGTACTTC; CDR3: CASSSRTYEQYF
J: TRBJ2-1; D: .; size: .; V: TRBV19; DNA: TGTGCCAGTAGTCGCGGGACAACATTTTCCTACAATGAGCAGTTCTTC; CDR3: CASSRGTTFSYNEQFF
J: TRBJ2-7; D: .; size: .; V: TRBV28; DNA: TGTGCCATCAGTGGTCCGGCCAGGCTCTACGAGCAGTACTTC; CDR3: CAISGPARLYEQYF
J: TRBJ2-7; D: .; size: once; V: TRBV19; DNA: TGTGCCAGCGCACCTGGGGTAGCGGTATCCTACGAGCAGTACTTC; CDR3: CASAPGVAVSYEQYF
J: TRBJ2-2; D: TRBD2; size: once; V: TRBV10-2; DNA: TGCGCCAGCAGTGTGGGGACTAGTGGCACCGGGGAGCTGTTTTTT; CDR3: CASSVGTSGTGELFF
J: TRBJ1-2; D: .; size: .; V: TRBV6-5; DNA: TGTGCCAGCAGTTACACCTCAGGGGATGGTGGCTACACCTTC; CDR3: CASSYTSGDGGYTF
J: TRBJ1-5; D: .; size: once; V: TRBV2; DNA: TGTGCCAGCAGTGAAAACGGGGGGGCCCAGGGTCAGCCCCAGCATTTT; CDR3: CASSENGGAQGQPQHF
J: TRBJ2-1; D: TRBD1; size: .; V: TRBV7-2; DNA: TGTGCCAGCAGCTCGGGACAGGGGGTAAATGAGCAGTTCTTC; CDR3: CASSSGQGVNEQFF
J: TRBJ2-2; D: .; size: .; V: TRBV28; DNA: TGTGCCAGCTTACCGGGACATCCCTTAGGGGAGCTGTTTTTT; CDR3: CASLPGHPLGELFF